The 22 T cell receptor beta chains below all came from one sample that was sequenced in a study of Graves' ophthalmopathy and Graves' hyperthyroidism. RNA transcripts served as template for amplifying TCR beta CDR3 sequences. In the first round, RT-PCR was carried out with HTBI primers, and a multiplex PCR formed the second round. A single record per CDR3 protein comes from TCRdb applying MiXCR to the multiplex PCR reads. Here the sample spans 300,000 to 450,000 distinct CDR3 sequences, 17% being singletons. Sequences were obtained from peripheral blood. These receptor sequences come from an adult woman with stable Graves' hyperthyroidism.

This clonotype was seen repeatedly, ten times or more. The chain is built from TRBV11-2 and TRBJ1-6; D possibly corresponds to TRBD1 (5 bases). With 4 bases removed from V and 6 bases from J, the gap between germline ends came to 10 bases. The CDR3 is made up of 14 amino acids. CDR1 and CDR2 (germline): SGHAT, FQNNGV. CDR3 coding DNA: TGTGCCAGCAGCTCGGGACCGACTAATTCACCCCTCCACTTT. Its protein is CASSSGPTNSPLHF.

The V and J genes are TRBV24-1 and TRBJ2-3; possibly TRBD1 for D (6 bases). The germline gives CDR1 KGHDR, CDR2 SFDVKD. V lost 3 bases to trimming and J lost 2 bases, with 17 bases between them. CDR3 length: 17 amino acids. CDR3 amino acids: CATSDPAAGESTDTQYF. CDR3 sequence (DNA): TGTGCCACCAGTGATCCTGCCGCAGGGGAGTCCACAGATACGCAGTATTTT.

This clonotype was counted at least ten times. The chain uses TRBV28 and TRBJ1-1, with TRBD1 as a possible D gene (6 bases). V gave up 5 bases and J gave up 0 bases, with 22 bases separating them. The length of the CDR3 is 18 residues. The V gene's germline CDR1 is MDHEN and CDR2 SYDVKM. The CDR3 DNA reads TGTGCCAGCAGTCAAAAGGGTGGGGGGCTCGGGATGAACACTGAAGCTTTCTTT. It is translated as CASSQKGGGLGMNTEAFF.

This clonotype was seen many times. This chain uses TRBV29-1 with TRBJ1-1; D is uncertain. Germline-derived CDR1 and CDR2 are SQVTM and ANQGSEA. The CDR3 covers 12 residues. Trimming stripped 4 bases from V and 7 bases from J, with 13 bases between. CDR3 region: CSVVIGIGEAFF. The DNA for the CDR3 is TGCAGCGTTGTTATTGGGATTGGTGAAGCTTTCTTT.

This clonotype was detected ten times or more. The chain recombines TRBV12-3 or TRBV12-4 with TRBJ2-5, with 8 bases matching TRBD2. The V segment lost 4 bases and the J segment 5 bases; nucleotides outside the gene matches: 9. CDR3 size: 15 residues. DNA for the CDR3: TGTGCCAGCAGTTCCTCAGCGGGAGTAAGCGAGACCCAGTACTTC. As protein: CASSSSAGVSETQYF.

This clonotype was seen repeatedly, ten times or more. This sequence joins TRBV12-3 or TRBV12-4 and TRBJ2-7; perhaps TRBD1 as D (5 bases). There are 14 residues in the CDR3. The ends were cut back, 4 bases at V and 2 bases at J, with 12 bases in the middle. CDR3 loop: CASSYGQYPYEQYF. The DNA of the CDR3 is TGTGCCAGCAGTTACGGACAATACCCCTACGAGCAGTACTTC.

This clonotype showed up just a few times. The chain has TRBV4-2 and TRBJ2-4; TRBD2 aligns across 8 bases. V trimming: 6 bases; J trimming: 0 bases; junction bases outside the gene matches: 7. The CDR3 extends over 16 amino acids. Germline lookup yields CDR1 LGHNA and CDR2 YNFKEQ. CDR3 nucleotide sequence: TGTGCCAGCAGACCAGGACTAGCTGAAGCCAAAAACATTCAGTACTTC. As protein: CASRPGLAEAKNIQYF.

This clonotype was counted at least ten times. This chain uses TRBV19 with TRBJ1-2, with TRBD1 identical over 10 bases. The CDR3 runs to 12 residues. Germline CDR1 is LNHDA and CDR2 is SQIVND (reference sequence). The junction had 7 bases not matched to a gene; V was cut back by 10 bases and J by 8 bases. CDR3 loop: CATLGTGVGYTF. Here the CDR3 DNA reads TGTGCCACTCTTGGGACAGGGGTCGGCTACACCTTC.

At least ten counts were recorded for this clonotype. The V call is TRBV29-1, the J call TRBJ1-1; D unclear. Germline loops: CDR1 SQVTM, CDR2 ANQGSEA. V lost 4 bases, J lost 6 bases, and 9 bases lay in between. The CDR3 is made up of 11 amino acids. DNA of the CDR3: TGCAGCGTTGCAGTCTTCTCTGAAGCTTTCTTT. Protein sequence: CSVAVFSEAFF.

This clonotype was detected many times. The V gene is TRBV20-1, the J gene TRBJ2-7, with 7 bases aligning to TRBD1. The CDR3 consists of 15 residues. From germline, CDR1 is DFQATT and CDR2 SNEGSKA (reference sequence). V lost 0 bases, J lost 5 bases, and 10 bases stayed unmatched. CDR3 nucleotides: TGCAGTGCTAGAGATGGGACGAAGGGGGCGAACGAGCAGTACTTC. It codes for CSARDGTKGANEQYF.

This clonotype appeared once. The chain joins TRBV6-1 to TRBJ1-5, with D hard to call. This CDR3 is 13 amino acids long. V lost 0 bases, J lost 5 bases, and 5 bases lay in between. Germline CDR1 and CDR2: MNHNS and SASEGT. The CDR3 nucleotides are TGTGCCAGCAGTGAAGCTACGGATCAGCCCCAGCATTTT. It is translated as CASSEATDQPQHF.

This clonotype has a single count. Possible read error: a much larger clone is one base away. V usage is TRBV7-8 and J usage is TRBJ2-2; tentative D call: TRBD2 (6 bases). CDR1 SGHVS and CDR2 FQNEAQ come from the germline V gene. V was clipped by 5 bases and J by 5 bases, with 18 bases between them. The CDR3 has 16 amino acids. The CDR3 loop reads CASSKTIRDCTGELFF. DNA of the CDR3: TGTGCCAGCAGCAAAACGATCCGGGACTGTACCGGGGAGCTGTTTTTT.

This clonotype was recorded at least ten times. The chain couples TRBV5-8 to TRBJ1-5; unclear D gene. The CDR3 runs 14 residues. CDR1 is SGHTS, CDR2 YDEGEE, per germline. V lost 4 bases and J 0 bases, leaving 8 bases between the germline ends. CDR3 loop: CASSPGHSNQPQHF. In nucleotides, the CDR3 is TGTGCCAGCAGCCCGGGCCATAGCAATCAGCCCCAGCATTTT.

For the CDR3, the DNA is TGTGCCACCAGTGACGAGGGGACCGAGACCCAGTACTTC. It codes for CATSDEGTETQYF. This chain joins TRBV24-1 and TRBJ2-5; D might be TRBD1 or TRBD2, each matching 5 bases. V was shortened by 4 bases and J by 5 bases, with 10 bases between the two germline ends. CDR1 and CDR2 (germline): KGHDR, SFDVKD. CDR3 length: 13 residues.

This clonotype came up a few times. The CDR3: CASSFPTADKISGANVLTF. The CDR3 DNA is TGTGCCAGCAGCTTTCCGACAGCCGACAAGATCTCTGGGGCCAACGTCCTGACTTTC. This rearrangement joins TRBV13 to TRBJ2-6; maybe TRBD1 (5 bases). V was pared by 3 bases and J by 0 bases, with 18 bases between. The CDR3 is 19 amino acids. The germline CDR1 and CDR2 sequences are PRHDT and FYEKMQ (reference sequence).

This clonotype was observed at least ten times. The V gene is TRBV12-3 or TRBV12-4, the J gene TRBJ2-7; D is perhaps TRBD1 (6 bases). V was trimmed by 3 bases and J by 5 bases, leaving 11 bases between them. The CDR3 covers 13 residues. The CDR3: CASSFSRGHEQYF. DNA for the CDR3: TGTGCCAGCAGTTTTTCCAGGGGTCACGAGCAGTACTTC.

This clonotype was seen many times. The chain joins TRBV19 to TRBJ1-1; D unresolved. There are 14 residues in the CDR3. V was shortened by 5 bases and J by 0 bases, with 10 bases between the two germline ends. Looked up from germline, CDR1 is LNHDA and CDR2 is SQIVND (reference sequence). The CDR3 coding sequence is TGTGCCAGTAGTCCCCAGCTCATGAACACTGAAGCTTTCTTT. This translates into CASSPQLMNTEAFF. The full variable domain, its missing parts supplied by reference TRBV19 and TRBJ1-1, is DGGITQSPKYLFRKEGQNVTLSCEQNLNHDAMYWYRQDPGQGLRLIYYSQIVNDFQKGDIAEGYSVSREKKESFPLTVTSAQKNPTAFYLCASSPQLMNTEAFFGQGTRLTVV.

This clonotype was seen repeatedly, ten times or more. The rearrangement joins TRBV6-5 to TRBJ2-1, with D perhaps matching TRBD1 or TRBD2 (5 bases each). Germline CDR1 MNHEY, CDR2 SVGAGI. CDR3 length equals 13 residues. The V and J ends lost 5 bases and 4 bases respectively, with 9 bases between them. The CDR3 bases are TGTGCCAGCAGTAAGGGACGGTACAATGAGCAGTTCTTC. It codes for CASSKGRYNEQFF.

This clonotype showed up many times. The chain has TRBV9 and TRBJ1-1, with D unresolved. There are 16 residues in the CDR3. Trimming removed 0 bases at V and 3 bases at J, with 15 bases between. Germline CDR1 reads SGDLS; CDR2 reads YYNGEE. DNA of the CDR3: TGTGCCAGCAGCGTAGCCCTCGACCGAGTGGACACTGAAGCTTTCTTT. It yields the protein CASSVALDRVDTEAFF.

Ten or more counts support this clonotype. This sequence joins TRBV2 and TRBJ2-4; D remains unclear. Germline CDR1 and CDR2: SNHLY and FYNNEI. The V end was cut by 4 bases, the J end by 9 bases, with 13 bases between. This CDR3 is 13 amino acids long. CDR3 protein: CASSVSPIGIQYF. CDR3 coding DNA: TGTGCCAGCAGTGTCTCCCCAATCGGCATTCAGTACTTC. The entire variable domain, with the rest obtained from reference TRBV2 and TRBJ2-4, is as follows: EPEVTQTPSHQVTQMGQEVILRCVPISNHLYFYWYRQILGQKVEFLVSFYNNEISEKSEIFDDQFSVERPDGSNFTLKIRSTKLEDSAMYFCASSVSPIGIQYFGAGTRLSVL.

This clonotype was detected many times. The V call is TRBV5-1, the J call TRBJ1-1; 7 bases line up with TRBD1. Germline V CDR1 and CDR2: SGHRS, YFSETQ. With V trimmed by 0 bases and J by 1 base, 6 bases remained unmatched. The CDR3 loop spans 16 amino acids. CDR3 loop: CASSLAKGGRNTEAFF. Here the CDR3 DNA reads TGCGCCAGCAGCTTGGCCAAAGGGGGCAGGAACACTGAAGCTTTCTTT.

V usage is TRBV7-3 and J usage is TRBJ2-5, with 15 bases that match TRBD2. CDR3 length equals 17 residues. The V and J ends lost 3 bases and 5 bases, in that order; junction bases with no gene match: 7. Germline loops: CDR1 SGHTA, CDR2 FQGTGA. Here the CDR3 reads CASSFGLAGGPSETQYF. The CDR3 coding sequence is TGTGCCAGCAGCTTTGGACTAGCGGGAGGGCCTAGTGAGACCCAGTACTTC.